What follows are 21 T cell receptor beta chains derived from one specimen sequenced in a study of blood T cell repertoires in COVID-19. Sequenced by immunoSEQ multiplex PCR; TCRdb stores in-frame clones only, minus some. Of approximately 150,000 clones in the sample, over 85% were seen once. The specimen was peripheral blood. The source is a human donor in a cohort sampled during active COVID-19.

This chain joins TRBV7-3 and TRBJ2-3; TRBD2 matches 7 bases. In germline, CDR1 is SGHTA, CDR2 FQGTGA. V dropped 1 base and J dropped 5; count of bases not matched to a gene: 3. CDR3 length equals 14 residues. This chain's CDR3 is CASSLRGGGDTQYF. As DNA, the CDR3 is TGTGCCAGCAGCTTAAGGGGGGGAGGAGATACGCAGTATTTT.

This clone has only a few counts. The chain recombines TRBV7-6 with TRBJ2-3; the match to TRBD2 covers 9 bases. Germline-derived CDR1 and CDR2 are SGHVS and FNYEAQ. J was trimmed by 7 bases and V by 4 bases; bases with no gene match: 12. This CDR3 is built from 16 residues. The CDR3 loop reads CASSSTLGGGANTQYF. CDR3 nucleotide sequence: TGTGCCAGCAGCTCTACCTTGGGCGGGGGGGCCAATACGCAGTATTTT. The whole variable domain, remainder taken from reference TRBV7-6 and TRBJ2-3, is GAGVSQSPRYKVTKRGQDVALRCDPISGHVSLYWYRQALGQGPEFLTYFNYEAQQDKSGLPNDRFSAERPEGSISTLTIQRTEQRDSAMYRCASSSTLGGGANTQYFGPGTRLTVL.

The V and J genes are TRBV5-4 and TRBJ1-1; 11 bases fit TRBD1. Germline-derived CDR1 and CDR2 are SGHNT and YYREEE (reference sequence). The CDR3 runs to 16 residues. J was trimmed by 6 bases and V by 4 bases; bases with no gene match: 11. CDR3 DNA: TGTGCCAGCAGCCTGCTAGGACAGGGGGCGATCGCTGAAGCTTTCTTT. Its translation: CASSLLGQGAIAEAFF.

This clone was recorded only once. The chain carries TRBV5-1 and TRBJ2-3; TRBD2 matches at 12 bases. The CDR3 totals 16 residues. The V gene end was trimmed by 4 bases and the J gene end by 4 bases; junction bases not matched to a gene: 7. Looked up from germline, CDR1 is SGHRS and CDR2 is YFSETQ. In DNA, the CDR3 is TGCGCCAGCAGCCTCGCCCTAGCGGGGGGGGCAGATACGCAGTATTTT. The encoded protein is CASSLALAGGADTQYF. Full variable domain (outside the CDR3, taken from reference TRBV5-1 and TRBJ2-3): KAGVTQTPRYLIKTRGQQVTLSCSPISGHRSVSWYQQTPGQGLQFLFEYFSETQRNKGNFPGRFSGRQFSNSRSEMNVSTLELGDSALYLCASSLALAGGADTQYFGPGTRLTVL.

CDR3 amino acids: CASSQVFGGSYGYTF. In DNA, the CDR3 is TGCGCCAGCAGCCAAGTCTTCGGAGGGAGCTATGGCTACACCTTC. The genes are TRBV4-3 and TRBJ1-2; no definite D call. Trimming left V 1 base short and J 4 bases short, with 13 bases between. The germline CDR1 and CDR2 sequences are LGHNA and YSLEER. The CDR3 loop spans 15 amino acids.

V and J are TRBV11-2 and TRBJ2-5, with 7 positions matching TRBD2. This CDR3 region has 15 residues. J was trimmed by 1 base and V by 5 bases; bases with no gene match: 7. Germline values: CDR1 SGHAT, CDR2 FQNNGV. The chain's CDR3 is CASSRSGGFQETQYF. DNA of the CDR3: TGTGCCAGCAGCCGTTCCGGGGGGTTCCAAGAGACCCAGTACTTC. Supplemented by reference TRBV11-2 and TRBJ2-5, the full variable domain reads EAGVAQSPRYKIIEKRQSVAFWCNPISGHATLYWYQQILGQGPKLLIQFQNNGVVDDSQLPKDRFSAERLKGVDSTLKIQPAKLEDSAVYLCASSRSGGFQETQYFGPGTRLLVL.

Concerning this clone: Other nucleotide sequences in the sample specify the same CDR3. This chain joins TRBV12-3 or TRBV12-4 and TRBJ2-7; D might be TRBD1 (6 bases). Trimming left V 3 bases short and J 3 bases short, with 9 bases between. This CDR3 has 13 residues. This CDR3 is CASSFGRGYEQYF. CDR3 in DNA: TGTGCCAGCAGTTTTGGCAGGGGCTACGAGCAGTACTTC.

The chain employs TRBV3-1 (or the pseudogene TRBV3-2) and TRBJ1-1; perhaps TRBD1 as D (6 bases). The CDR3 is 14 residues long. The V and J ends lost 2 bases and 5 bases respectively, with 12 bases between them. Germline CDR1 LGHDT, CDR2 YNNKEL (reference sequence). The CDR3 sequence is CASSQKPQGTEAFF. CDR3 DNA sequence: TGTGCCAGCAGCCAAAAGCCCCAGGGGACTGAAGCTTTCTTT.

The sample holds one count of this clone. The CDR3 bases are TGTGCCAGCAGTGACGGGGGGGCCTACAATGAGCAGTTCTTC. Its translation: CASSDGGAYNEQFF. This chain connects TRBV6-4 to TRBJ2-1; 7 nucleotides align to TRBD2. The V gene's germline CDR1 is MRHNA and CDR2 SNTAGT. The CDR3 length is 14 residues. The J segment lost 2 bases and the V segment lost 2 bases, leaving 0 bases of the junction unmatched.

The gene calls are TRBV5-6 and TRBJ2-1; 10 positions agree with TRBD1. From germline, CDR1 is SGHDT and CDR2 YYEEEE. CDR3 length: 17 amino acids. The trim removed 4 bases at V and 7 bases at J, leaving 14 bases unmatched. The CDR3 region is CASSASTGTGEVNEQFF. Written as DNA, the CDR3 is TGTGCCAGCAGCGCCTCCACCGGGACAGGGGAGGTTAATGAGCAGTTCTTC.

This clone has just one count. V is TRBV7-2 and J is TRBJ1-1, with D maybe TRBD1 (6 bases). The length of the CDR3 is 15 residues. V lost 3 bases to trimming and J lost 6 bases, with 17 bases between them. CDR1 is SGHTA, CDR2 FQGNSA, per germline. The CDR3 coding sequence is TGTGCCAGCAGCTTTCCGGGGCAGGGGCGCCCTGAAGCTTTCTTT. Protein sequence: CASSFPGQGRPEAFF.

The rearrangement links TRBV7-2 to TRBJ1-2, with D maybe TRBD1 (6 bases). V was cut by 1 base and J by 2 bases, with 11 bases left in between. Germline loops: CDR1 SGHTA, CDR2 FQGNSA. The CDR3 loop spans 15 amino acids. CDR3 residues: CASSLDYGTNYGYTF. The CDR3 nucleotides are TGTGCCAGCAGCTTAGATTACGGGACAAACTATGGCTACACCTTC.

The genes are TRBV5-8 and TRBJ2-4; D unclear. Between the trimmed V and J ends, which lost 4 bases and 1 base, there was a span of 9 bases. From germline, CDR1 is SGHTS and CDR2 YDEGEE. The length of the CDR3 is 14 residues. CDR3 sequence: CASSPRWAKNIQYF. CDR3 bases: TGTGCCAGCAGCCCCAGGTGGGCCAAAAACATTCAGTACTTC.

V gene TRBV7-9 combines with J gene TRBJ2-5; 7 bases map to TRBD1. Germline V gene data show CDR1 as SEHNR and CDR2 as FQNEAQ (reference sequence). The CDR3 covers 14 residues. Trimming removed 2 bases from V and 0 bases from J; junction bases left unmatched: 0. The CDR3 DNA reads TGTGCCAGCAGCTTAACAGGGGACCAAGAGACCCAGTACTTC. This encodes CASSLTGDQETQYF. Complete variable domain (other parts from reference TRBV7-9 and TRBJ2-5): DTGVSQNPRHKITKRGQNVTFRCDPISEHNRLYWYRQTLGQGPEFLTYFQNEAQLEKSRLLSDRFSAERPKGSFSTLEIQRTEQGDSAMYLCASSLTGDQETQYFGPGTRLLVL.

V usage is TRBV23-1 and J usage is TRBJ1-2, with D perhaps TRBD1 (6 bases). TRBV23-1 is reported as an ORF; its role is uncertain. Trimming took 0 bases from V and 4 from J, leaving 21 bases between them. CDR3 length equals 18 residues. Written as DNA, the CDR3 is TGCGCCAGCAGTCAATCTCCCCTCCCCACAGGGTCCCCCTATGGCTACACCTTC. Translating it yields CASSQSPLPTGSPYGYTF.

The chain combines TRBV5-1 with TRBJ2-3, with 7 positions matching TRBD2. The CDR3 has 17 residues. Per the germline V gene, CDR1 is SGHRS and CDR2 is YFSETQ. Unmatched junction bases numbered 15, after V lost 2 bases and J lost 6 bases. The CDR3 loop reads CASSFLPLAAEGDTQYF. The CDR3, as DNA: TGCGCCAGCAGCTTCCTACCCCTAGCGGCGGAGGGGGATACGCAGTATTTT.

The rearrangement uses TRBV5-6 and TRBJ1-3; D not certain. The V gene lost 1 base and the J gene lost 0 bases, with 5 bases spanning the gap. The CDR3 spans 14 residues. Germline values: CDR1 SGHDT, CDR2 YYEEEE. CDR3 DNA: TGTGCCAGCAGCTTGACAGACTCTGGAAACACCATATATTTT. It yields the protein CASSLTDSGNTIYF.

The chain combines TRBV5-5 with TRBJ2-7; 10 bases fit TRBD1. Losses at the gene ends were 0 bases for V and 1 base for J; bases not matched to a gene: 1. Germline CDR1 is SGHKS and CDR2 is YYEKEE (reference sequence). There are 15 residues in the CDR3. The CDR3 region is CASSLGTGGSYEQYF. The CDR3 DNA reads TGTGCCAGCAGCTTGGGGACAGGGGGGTCCTACGAGCAGTACTTC. The full variable domain, with the rest looked up from reference TRBV5-5 and TRBJ2-7, is DAGVTQSPTHLIKTRGQQVTLRCSPISGHKSVSWYQQVLGQGPQFIFQYYEKEERGRGNFPDRFSARQFPNYSSELNVNALLLGDSALYLCASSLGTGGSYEQYFGPGTRLTVT.

The rearrangement links TRBV11-1 to TRBJ1-1; 9 nucleotides match TRBD1. The V segment lost 5 bases and the J segment 5 bases; nucleotides outside the gene matches: 9. The CDR3 runs 15 residues. Germline V gene data show CDR1 as SGHAT and CDR2 as FQDESV (reference sequence). CDR3 amino acids: CASSGTDRGLTEAFF. The DNA of the CDR3 is TGTGCCAGCAGCGGAACGGACAGGGGCCTTACTGAAGCTTTCTTT.

This rearrangement joins TRBV5-1 to TRBJ2-7; 8 bases line up with TRBD1. The CDR3 covers 15 residues. CDR1 and CDR2 from the germline V gene are SGHRS and YFSETQ. With 0 bases clipped from V and 3 bases from J, the junction kept 5 bases outside the gene matches. Here the CDR3 reads CASSLGTGTYYEQYF. Here the CDR3 DNA reads TGCGCCAGCAGCTTGGGGACAGGGACCTACTACGAGCAGTACTTC. Combining the CDR3 with reference TRBV5-1 and TRBJ2-7 gives the whole variable domain KAGVTQTPRYLIKTRGQQVTLSCSPISGHRSVSWYQQTPGQGLQFLFEYFSETQRNKGNFPGRFSGRQFSNSRSEMNVSTLELGDSALYLCASSLGTGTYYEQYFGPGTRLTVT.

The chain is built from TRBV12-5 and TRBJ2-7; a possible D gene is TRBD1 (5 bases). Germline values: CDR1 LGHNT, CDR2 FRNRAP. The CDR3 consists of 16 residues. V lost 1 base to trimming and J lost 0 bases, with 13 bases between them. The CDR3 DNA follows: TGTGCTAGTGGTTTGGAGACGATAAGGGGCTCCTACGAGCAGTACTTC. Its protein product is CASGLETIRGSYEQYF.